Sequencing of this T cell receptor (beta chain) was carried out in a study of blood T cells in healthy people across ages. The sample providers were healthy Caucasian people from Russia, aged roughly 6 to 95. Each sample had at least 6 million PBMCs isolated. Every sample gave at least 5 micrograms of total RNA when it was extracted. A second PCR, run for about 7 to 11 cycles, used a sample-barcoded 5' primer plus a J-beta primer mix. Any given sample supplied a minimum of 3 million CDR3-containing paired-end reads. TCRdb redid the calling of the 5' RACE reads with MiXCR, one entry per CDR3 protein. This sample has over 1.5 million distinct CDR3 sequences; roughly 52% occur once, and the top ten carry over 2%. The source of this sequence is a middle-aged woman in good health. The sample was blood.

In DNA, the CDR3 is TGCAGTGCTAGATCGCCAGGTACGAGCAATCAGCCCCAGCATTTT. The encoded protein is CSARSPGTSNQPQHF. The rearrangement links TRBV20-1 to TRBJ1-5, with D uncertain. This CDR3 comprises 15 residues. V lost 2 bases to trimming and J lost 1 base, with 12 bases between them. Germline lookup yields CDR1 DFQATT and CDR2 SNEGSKA (reference sequence).